A single sample is the source of the 5 T cell receptor beta chains below, sequenced in a study of Ad26.COV2.S vaccination and SARS-CoV-2 variants. Treatment: around 19 received Ad26.COV2.S at low or high dose, single or two shots; about 5 received placebo; per-sample allocation not given. Samples analyzed were those drawn on day 63 after the first vaccine or placebo injection. Generated by immunoSEQ multiplex PCR, the TCRdb table keeps only in-frame clones and is missing some. This table holds some 240,000 clones, roughly 87% found once. The specimen was peripheral blood, collected in a trial of Ad26.COV2.S vaccine versus placebo. The receptors were gathered from a person between 18 and 59 years old who received the Ad26.COV2.S COVID-19 vaccine or a placebo.

The rearrangement uses TRBV5-6 and TRBJ2-2; D call uncertain. The CDR3 has 16 residues. From germline, CDR1 is SGHDT and CDR2 YYEEEE. Trimming left V 0 bases short and J 4 bases short, with 13 bases between. Written as DNA, the CDR3 is TGTGCCAGCAGCTTGGCAGGAGACGGGCGCACCGGGGAGCTGTTTTTT. This sequence encodes CASSLAGDGRTGELFF. The entire variable domain, with the rest obtained from reference TRBV5-6 and TRBJ2-2, is as follows: DAGVTQSPTHLIKTRGQQVTLRCSPKSGHDTVSWYQQALGQGPQFIFQYYEEEERQRGNFPDRFSGHQFPNYSSELNVNALLLGDSALYLCASSLAGDGRTGELFFGEGSRLTVL.

V gene TRBV18 combines with J gene TRBJ2-5; 9 bases match TRBD2. Germline CDR1 KGHSH, CDR2 LQKENI. The CDR3 extends over 14 amino acids. J was trimmed by 2 bases and V by 8 bases; bases with no gene match: 6. CDR3 in DNA: TGTGCCAGCCGCCGCGGGGGGGAGCAAGAGACCCAGTACTTC. Translated, it gives CASRRGGEQETQYF.

The rearrangement links TRBV18 to TRBJ1-5; 8 nucleotides match TRBD1. Per the germline V gene, CDR1 is KGHSH and CDR2 is LQKENI. The CDR3 has 14 amino acids. V was pared by 3 bases and J by 4 bases, with 2 bases of the junction left unmatched. Here the CDR3 reads CASSPTGVNQPQHF. The DNA of the CDR3 is TGTGCCAGCTCACCGACAGGGGTTAATCAGCCCCAGCATTTT.

The chain employs TRBV14 and TRBJ1-2; weak D call: TRBD1 (6 bases). Germline CDR1 and CDR2: SGHDN and FVKESK. V lost 2 bases and J lost 7, with 14 bases in between. This CDR3 has 14 residues. CDR3: CASSQLTGLSGYTF. Written as DNA, the CDR3 is TGTGCCAGCAGCCAATTAACAGGGCTTTCTGGCTACACCTTC. Supplemented by reference TRBV14 and TRBJ1-2, the full variable domain reads EAGVTQFPSHSVIEKGQTVTLRCDPISGHDNLYWYRRVMGKEIKFLLHFVKESKQDESGMPNNRFLAERTGGTYSTLKVQPAELEDSGVYFCASSQLTGLSGYTFGSGTRLTVV.

V gene TRBV3-1 (or the pseudogene TRBV3-2) combines with J gene TRBJ1-2; the D is unclear. Germline assignment: CDR1 LGHDT and CDR2 YNNKEL (reference sequence). This CDR3 is 14 amino acids long. V dropped 0 bases and J dropped 5 bases, with 10 bases sitting between them. DNA of the CDR3: TGTGCCAGCAGCCAAGACCCAGCAGAGTATGGCTACACCTTC. This gives the protein CASSQDPAEYGYTF.